What follows describes a single T cell receptor (beta chain). Its antigen is not known. This entry comes from a study of monozygotic twins with inflammatory bowel disease. Germline values: CDR1 SGHVS, CDR2 FQNEAQ. The CDR3 totals 14 residues. Two nested PCRs, about 15 and 9 cycles, amplified TCRalpha and TCRbeta cDNA. Using the 5' RACE reads, TCRdb records one entry per CDR3 protein without DNA. This sample's table reports about 300,000 distinct CDR3 sequences. Overall study results and limits: Cells of different T cell subtypes could not be told apart. Repertoire similarity was not found to differ between concordant and discordant twins, possibly from limited power.

What was sequenced was blood. This sequence joins TRBV7-8 and TRBJ1-1. This TCR came from a human donor with ulcerative colitis or Crohn's disease, or a healthy co-twin of an affected twin (not recorded which). This CDR3 is CASSFLNGDTEAFF.